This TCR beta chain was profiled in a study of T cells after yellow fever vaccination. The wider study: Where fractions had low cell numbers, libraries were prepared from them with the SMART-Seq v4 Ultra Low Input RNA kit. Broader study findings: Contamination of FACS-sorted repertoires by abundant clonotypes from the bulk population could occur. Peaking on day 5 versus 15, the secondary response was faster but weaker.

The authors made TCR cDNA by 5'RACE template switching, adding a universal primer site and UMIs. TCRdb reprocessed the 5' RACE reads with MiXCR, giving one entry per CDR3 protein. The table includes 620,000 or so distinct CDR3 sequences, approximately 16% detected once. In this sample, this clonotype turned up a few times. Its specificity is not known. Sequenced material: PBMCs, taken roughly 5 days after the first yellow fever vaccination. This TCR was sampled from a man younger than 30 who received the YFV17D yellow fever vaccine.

The CDR3 spells CASSESNSLGQNIQYF. CDR3 coding DNA: TGCGCCAGCAGTGAGTCGAACAGTCTGGGGCAGAACATTCAGTACTTC. J is TRBJ2-4 and V is TRBV10-2, with a tentative D call TRBD1 (5 bases). V was clipped by 0 bases and J by 7 bases, with 16 bases between them. The CDR3 is made up of 16 amino acids. The germline V gene has CDR1 WSHSY and CDR2 SAAADI.